This TCR beta chain was obtained from a study of T-cell reconstitution after alpha-beta-depleted transplantation in children. The CDR3 loop spans 17 amino acids. Germline V gene sequence: CDR1 LGHNA, CDR2 YNFKEQ. The V and J ends lost 0 bases and 3 bases respectively, with 18 bases between them. Library preparation (for TCRbeta) was performed with unique molecular identifiers. Using its own MiXCR run on the PCR reads, TCRdb lists one record per CDR3 protein. The sample includes about 410,000 distinct CDR3 sequences, roughly 22% of them seen just once. There are a few counts of this clonotype. The clonotype was recovered from a human donor who donated a stem cell graft to a child with acute myeloid leukemia. The input for sequencing was PBMCs from the stem cell graft donor, taken from the stem cell graft. This chain uses TRBV4-2 with TRBJ2-7; no definite D call. The CDR3 is CASSQDPPSWEGYEQYF. DNA of the CDR3: TGTGCCAGCAGCCAAGATCCTCCCTCGTGGGAAGGCTACGAGCAGTACTTC.